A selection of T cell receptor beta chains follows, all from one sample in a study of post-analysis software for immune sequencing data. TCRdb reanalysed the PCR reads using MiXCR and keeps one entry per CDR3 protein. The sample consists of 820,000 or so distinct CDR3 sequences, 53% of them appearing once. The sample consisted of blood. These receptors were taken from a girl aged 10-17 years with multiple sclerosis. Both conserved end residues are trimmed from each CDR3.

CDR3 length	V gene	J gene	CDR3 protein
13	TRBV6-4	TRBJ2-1	ASSEEAGGLPRQF
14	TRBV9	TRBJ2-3	ASSVGGGTSADTQY
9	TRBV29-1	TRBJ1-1	SVGTGIEAF
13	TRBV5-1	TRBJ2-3	ASSPSRSSTDTQY
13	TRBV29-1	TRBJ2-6	SARQTDSGANVLT
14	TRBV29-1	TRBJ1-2	SVERDRPTGGDGYT
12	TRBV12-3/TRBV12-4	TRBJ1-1	ASSPLAINTEAF
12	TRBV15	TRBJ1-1	ATSRDQRNTEAF
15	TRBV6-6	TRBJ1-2	ASSYSTSGTAEVGYT
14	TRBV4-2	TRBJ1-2	ASSPGGDTGGYGYT
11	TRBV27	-	ASRDRGRHEQY
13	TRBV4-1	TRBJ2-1	ASSLGLAEPNEQF
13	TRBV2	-	ASSEGSGRRNEQY
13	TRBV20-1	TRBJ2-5	SAIVSAGLQETQY
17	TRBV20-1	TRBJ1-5	SAGFTGTGRSRYNQPQH
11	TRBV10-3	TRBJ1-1	AIRRGADTEAF
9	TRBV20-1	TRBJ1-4	SARQDEKLF
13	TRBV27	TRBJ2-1	ASSLRAGLKNEQF
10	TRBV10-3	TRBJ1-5	AISDVNQPQH
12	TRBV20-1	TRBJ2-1	SATGTRAYNEQF
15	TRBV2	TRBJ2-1	ASSVPLGSGGGYEQF
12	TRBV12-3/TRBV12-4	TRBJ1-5	ASSLGGYDQPQH
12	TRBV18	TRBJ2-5	ASSPDTGAETQY
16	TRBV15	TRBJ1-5	ATSRDYGRRGGNQPQH
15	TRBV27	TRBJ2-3	ASSPSEWAGVGDTQY
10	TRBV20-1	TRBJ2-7	SASLHSYEQY
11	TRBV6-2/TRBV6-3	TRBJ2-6	ASRDPRANVLT
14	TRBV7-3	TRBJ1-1	ASSRQRREMNTEAF
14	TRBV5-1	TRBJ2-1	ASTIVPGQGVGEQF
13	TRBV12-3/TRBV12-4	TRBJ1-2	ASSLRQGAVYGYT
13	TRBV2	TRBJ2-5	ASSKLDRDSETQY
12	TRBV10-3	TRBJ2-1	AIRGTGRDNEQF
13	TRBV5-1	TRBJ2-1	ASSLDQGPGNEQF
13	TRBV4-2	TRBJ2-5	ASSQDTSLQETQY
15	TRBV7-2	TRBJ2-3	ASSLRAGAGPADTQY